These 21 T cell receptor beta chains originate from one sample sequenced in a study of blood T cells in healthy people across ages. Primers used in a second PCR of about 7 to 12 cycles were a sample-barcoded 5' primer and a J-beta primer mix. MiXCR, run by TCRdb on the 5' RACE reads, gives a single entry per CDR3 protein. The table has about 640,000 distinct CDR3 sequences, roughly 30% seen once; the top ten hold approximately 14%. Sequences were obtained from blood. The receptors come from a woman of 80 years or more in good health.

This clonotype was recorded a few times. This sequence joins TRBV28 and TRBJ1-2, with D hard to call. This CDR3 has 11 residues. Trimming shortened V by 6 bases and J by 11 bases, and 13 bases separated the two germline ends. CDR1 and CDR2 (germline): MDHEN, SYDVKM. In nucleotides, the CDR3 is TGTGCCAGCAGCAATCGTGGGTTTTACACCTTC. The encoded protein is CASSNRGFYTF.

Details on this clonotype: This may come from a read error, since a much larger clone is one base off. The CDR3 end shows no conserved phenylalanine or tryptophan, and so a read error is likely. The CDR3 region has the DNA TGCAGTGCTAGAGTGCCCGGACACGCTGAAGCTTTCTGT. It encodes CSARVPGHAEAFC. V is TRBV20-1 and J is TRBJ1-1; TRBD1 is a possible D gene (5 bases). There are 13 residues in the CDR3. Trimming took 1 base from V and 6 from J, leaving 12 bases between them. CDR1 is DFQATT, CDR2 SNEGSKA, per germline (reference sequence).

V gene TRBV12-3 or TRBV12-4 combines with J gene TRBJ2-3; D unclear. The CDR3 spans 14 residues. V shed 0 bases and J shed 15 bases, with 19 bases lying between them. This CDR3 reads CASSLAVSADMEYF. As DNA, the CDR3 is TGTGCCAGCAGTTTAGCAGTGAGCGCAGATATGGAATATTTT.

The sample holds many counts of this clonotype. The gene calls are TRBV27 and TRBJ2-3, with D hard to call. The CDR3 totals 13 residues. Germline values: CDR1 MNHEY, CDR2 SMNVEV (reference sequence). V shed 8 bases and J shed 1 base, with 10 bases lying between them. The CDR3 DNA reads TGTGCCAGCGCTTACTTAGGCACAGATACGCAGTATTTT. Translation: CASAYLGTDTQYF.

The rearrangement uses TRBV5-8 and TRBJ2-1; maybe TRBD1 (5 bases). The V and J ends lost 4 bases and 8 bases respectively, with 13 bases between them. The CDR3 spans 13 residues. The V gene's germline CDR1 is SGHTS and CDR2 YDEGEE. The CDR3 region is CASSRQGVDEQFF. The CDR3 DNA follows: TGTGCCAGCAGCCGCCAGGGTGTCGATGAGCAGTTCTTC. The variable domain in full, with the rest retrieved from reference TRBV5-8 and TRBJ2-1, is EAGVTQSPTHLIKTRGQQATLRCSPISGHTSVYWYQQALGLGLQFLLWYDEGEERNRGNFPPRFSGRQFPNYSSELNVNALELEDSALYLCASSRQGVDEQFFGPGTRLTVL.

With respect to this clonotype: A read error may account for a junction end that differs from germline. V gene TRBV5-5 combines with J gene TRBJ2-3; 11 positions match TRBD2. CDR3 length: 15 residues. Germline CDR1 and CDR2: SGHKS and YYEKEE (reference sequence). The CDR3 loop reads CASSRSGGATDTRYF. The DNA for the CDR3 is TGTGCCAGCAGCCGTAGCGGGGGGGCGACAGATACGCGGTATTTT.

Worth noting for this clonotype: One end of the junction does not line up with germline, which may come from a read error. The rearrangement uses TRBV11-2 and TRBJ2-5, with D tentatively TRBD1 (5 bases). The J call may be faulty, since TRBJ2-1 better matches the DNA end. Looked up from germline, CDR1 is SGHAT and CDR2 is FQNNGV. The CDR3 totals 14 residues. CDR3 sequence: CTSSFSTVQETQFF. The DNA of the CDR3 is TGTACCAGCAGCTTCTCGACAGTCCAAGAGACCCAGTTCTTC.

The V gene is TRBV20-1, the J gene TRBJ2-2, with D perhaps TRBD2 (7 bases). The CDR3 covers 15 residues. Germline V lookup: CDR1 DFQATT, CDR2 SNEGSKA (reference sequence). V shed 2 bases and J shed 6 bases, with 16 bases lying between them. The CDR3 DNA reads as TGCAGTGCTAGACAATCTCGGGGGGCGCCCGGGGAGCTGTTTTTT. Translated, it gives CSARQSRGAPGELFF.

At least ten counts were recorded for this clonotype. The chain uses TRBV5-5 and TRBJ1-5, with D possibly TRBD1 on 6 matching bases. Trimming left V 2 bases short and J 3 bases short, with 12 bases between. Germline V lookup: CDR1 SGHKS, CDR2 YYEKEE (reference sequence). The CDR3 spans 15 residues. The CDR3 sequence: CASSLGDTTNQPQHF. CDR3 coding DNA: TGTGCCAGCAGCTTAGGGGACACTACCAATCAGCCCCAGCATTTT.

The table lists this clonotype with many counts. The gene calls are TRBV25-1 and TRBJ1-6; TRBD1 might be the D (6 bases). Germline CDR1 reads MGHDK; CDR2 reads SYGVNS. The germline V and J ends were trimmed by 5 bases and 6 bases, with 14 bases remaining between them. The CDR3 consists of 15 residues. The CDR3 DNA sequence: TGTGCCAGCAGTCAGGGGTTTAGTAGTAATTCACCCCTCCACTTT. Translation: CASSQGFSSNSPLHF.

With regard to this clonotype: This may arise from a read error, as a much more abundant clone is one base away. The chain is built from TRBV3-1 and TRBJ1-2; D gene unclear. CDR1 and CDR2 from the germline V gene are LGHDT and YNNKEL (reference sequence). Trimming stripped 1 base from V and 4 bases from J, with 13 bases between. CDR3 size: 15 residues. CDR3 sequence reads: CASSQVSFEFYGYTF. As DNA, the CDR3 is TGTGCCAGCAGCCAAGTCAGTTTCGAGTTCTATGGCTACACCTTC.

At least ten counts were recorded for this clonotype. The chain has TRBV20-1 and TRBJ2-1; no reliable D call. Germline assignment: CDR1 DFQATT and CDR2 SNEGSKA (reference sequence). Trimming removed 2 bases from V and 10 bases from J, with 12 bases in between. This CDR3 contains 12 residues. CDR3 loop: CSARRAAWEQFF. The DNA of the CDR3 is TGCAGTGCTAGAAGGGCAGCCTGGGAGCAGTTCTTC.

This clonotype was counted many times. The chain is built from TRBV30 and TRBJ2-6; D gene uncertain. Trimming removed 3 bases at V and 0 bases at J, with 3 bases between. Germline loops: CDR1 GTSNPN, CDR2 SVGIG (reference sequence). This CDR3 has 13 amino acids. This chain's CDR3 is CAWRLSGANVLTF. The CDR3 DNA follows: TGTGCCTGGAGACTCTCTGGGGCCAACGTCCTGACTTTC.

This clonotype was detected a few times. The chain carries TRBV4-3 and TRBJ2-2; TRBD2 agrees at 7 bases. The germline V gene has CDR1 LGHNA and CDR2 YSLEER. The CDR3 is made up of 17 amino acids. V dropped 0 bases and J dropped 4; count of bases not matched to a gene: 8. Here the CDR3 DNA reads TGCGCCAGCAGCCAAGACAATCTAGCGGCTGGCACCGGGGAGCTGTTTTTT. The encoded protein is CASSQDNLAAGTGELFF.

Many counts were recorded for this clonotype. The gene calls are TRBV9 and TRBJ2-1; TRBD2 matches at 8 bases. The V gene end was trimmed by 0 bases and the J gene end by 6 bases; junction bases not matched to a gene: 5. Per the germline V gene, CDR1 is SGDLS and CDR2 is YYNGEE. The CDR3 is 15 residues long. CDR3 loop: CASSVELAGFNEQFF. In nucleotides, the CDR3 is TGTGCCAGCAGCGTAGAATTAGCGGGGTTCAATGAGCAGTTCTTC.

A remark on this clonotype: A much larger clone lies one base from this, so it may be a read error. In nucleotides, the CDR3 is TGTGCCAGCAGTAACCCCTCCTACGAGCAGTACTTC. This codes for CASSNPSYEQYF. The chain has TRBV25-1 and TRBJ2-7; no clear D. The CDR3 has 12 residues. Germline V gene sequence: CDR1 MGHDK, CDR2 SYGVNS. Trimming stripped 5 bases from V and 0 bases from J, with 5 bases between.

The sample holds a few counts of this clonotype. The chain combines TRBV20-1 with TRBJ1-4, with D possibly being TRBD1 (6 bases). The V end was cut by 0 bases, the J end by 8 bases, with 25 bases between. This CDR3 has 18 amino acids. In germline, CDR1 is DFQATT, CDR2 SNEGSKA (reference sequence). CDR3 nucleotides: TGCAGTGCTAGAGATTTAAGCGGGGGGCTAGGGGTTAGGGAAAAACTGTTTTTT. Amino acids: CSARDLSGGLGVREKLFF.

This clonotype was detected only a few times. The rearrangement links TRBV20-1 to TRBJ1-6, with D unresolved. The V end was cut by 6 bases, the J end by 7 bases, with 7 bases between. This CDR3 region has 11 residues. Germline V gene data show CDR1 as DFQATT and CDR2 as SNEGSKA (reference sequence). CDR3 loop: CSAGGNSPLHF. DNA of the CDR3: TGCAGTGCGGGAGGGAATTCACCCCTCCACTTT.

The chain links TRBV29-1 to TRBJ1-2; maybe TRBD1 (5 bases). The CDR3 consists of 12 residues. V lost 7 bases, J lost 7 bases, and 16 bases lay in between. Germline V gene lookup returns CDR1 SQVTM and CDR2 ANQGSEA. The CDR3 DNA reads as TGCAGCGGGGGGACCAGAGCTGGTGGCTACACCTTC. Residues: CSGGTRAGGYTF.

V usage is TRBV20-1 and J usage is TRBJ2-5; possibly TRBD2 for D (7 bases). There are 15 residues in the CDR3. Germline values: CDR1 DFQATT, CDR2 SNEGSKA (reference sequence). CDR3 region: CSPSGGGLGGGEQYF. CDR3 sequence (DNA): TGCAGCCCTTCGGGCGGGGGCCTGGGCGGGGGTGAGCAGTACTTC.

This clonotype came up a few times. The CDR3 bases are TGCAGTGCTAGAGATCTGTTGCAGTCGAACACTGAAGCTTTCTTT. Translation: CSARDLLQSNTEAFF. The V gene is TRBV20-1, the J gene TRBJ1-1; D uncertain. This CDR3 has 15 amino acids. CDR1 is DFQATT, CDR2 SNEGSKA, per germline (reference sequence). V lost 0 bases to trimming and J lost 1 base, with 12 bases between them.